Listed below are T cell receptor beta chains from one sample, sequenced in a study of somatic mutations in cytotoxic T cells in rheumatoid arthritis. Data came from immunoSEQ multiplex PCR; TCRdb stores just in-frame clones and leaves some out. Among approximately 12,000 clones listed, 80% were seen once. The sequenced material came from CD8+ T cells sorted from blood. The receptors shown here come from a man aged 45-65 years in good health. Each CDR3 is given with its conserved first and last residue. A D gene is named only where the DNA matches it firmly. Some rows mark clone size as missing; the rest say once, few, many or name a class of expanded clone.

CDR3aa,CDR3nt,j_gene,d_gene,abundance,v_gene,len
CASSWGQESYEQYF,TGTGCCAGCAGCTGGGGACAGGAAAGCTACGAGCAGTACTTC,TRBJ2-7,TRBD1,once,TRBV5-4,14
CSVEGQTGKIYEQYF,TGCAGCGTTGAAGGTCAGACAGGGAAGATTTACGAGCAGTACTTC,TRBJ2-7,TRBD1,-,TRBV29-1,15
CASSVRPISGGPSEQYF,TGTGCCAGCAGCGTACGACCAATCTCAGGGGGCCCATCCGAGCAGTACTTC,TRBJ2-7,TRBD1,-,TRBV9,17
CARDRRNEKLFF,TGTGCCAGGGACAGGAGGAATGAAAAACTGTTTTTT,TRBJ1-4,TRBD1,few,TRBV7-9,12
CARHTIYF,TGTGCCAGGCACACCATATATTTT,TRBJ1-3,-,-,TRBV9,8
CASSEYEQFPNYGYTF,TGTGCCAGCAGTGAATATGAACAGTTCCCGAACTATGGCTACACCTTC,TRBJ1-2,-,-,TRBV25-1,16
CASGAGGPDLAKNIQYF,TGCGCCAGCGGCGCGGGGGGGCCCGACTTGGCCAAAAACATTCAGTACTTC,TRBJ2-4,TRBD2,-,TRBV10-1,17
CASSLGQTSTDTQYF,TGTGCCAGCAGCCTCGGACAGACTAGCACAGATACGCAGTATTTT,TRBJ2-3,-,-,TRBV6-5,15
CASSQGRGADIQYF,TGCGCCAGCAGCCAAGGACGAGGAGCGGACATTCAGTACTTC,TRBJ2-4,-,-,TRBV4-1,14
CASSFRFQGQLNTEAFF,TGCGCCAGCAGCTTTCGCTTCCAAGGACAGTTGAACACTGAAGCTTTCTTT,TRBJ1-1,-,-,TRBV5-1,17
CASSARALGSYNEQFF,TGTGCCAGCAGCGCCCGGGCCCTAGGCTCCTACAATGAGCAGTTCTTC,TRBJ2-1,-,once,TRBV11-3,16
CASSPQGGYGYTF,TGTGCCAGTAGTCCCCAGGGGGGATATGGCTACACCTTC,TRBJ1-2,TRBD1,-,TRBV19,13
CASNPSGSGNTIYF,TGTGCCAGCAACCCCTCGGGTTCTGGAAACACCATATATTTT,TRBJ1-3,-,-,TRBV9,14
CASSVNRGASGQGKGETQYF,TGTGCCAGCAGCGTTAACAGGGGAGCTAGCGGGCAAGGCAAGGGGGAGACCCAGTACTTC,TRBJ2-5,-,-,TRBV9,20
CASSPRGQTDTQYF,TGTGCCAGCAGCCCGAGGGGCCAAACAGATACGCAGTATTTT,TRBJ2-3,-,-,TRBV9,14
CASSLVSGTNTEAFF,TGTGCCAGCAGCTTGGTCTCAGGCACTAACACTGAAGCTTTCTTT,TRBJ1-1,-,-,TRBV5-6,15
CASSATFDRGHNSPLHF,TGTGCCAGCAGTGCCACCTTCGACAGGGGGCATAATTCACCCCTCCACTTT,TRBJ1-6,TRBD1,-,TRBV6-1,17
CASGNPRGPNGGELFF,TGTGCTAGTGGGAACCCTCGAGGGCCGAACGGCGGGGAGCTGTTTTTT,TRBJ2-2,-,-,TRBV12-5,16
CASSDRPGADTEAFF,TGCGCCAGCAGTGATCGGCCTGGTGCTGACACTGAAGCTTTCTTT,TRBJ1-1,-,-,TRBV10-2,15
CASGGNTIYF,TGTGCCAGCGGGGGAAACACCATATATTTT,TRBJ1-3,-,-,TRBV2,10
CASSLARQGDSSYNSPLHF,TGTGCCAGCAGCTTAGCAAGGCAGGGGGATAGCTCCTATAATTCACCCCTCCACTTT,TRBJ1-6,TRBD1,-,TRBV7-9,19
CASSLGTSGSTGELFF,TGTGCCAGCAGCTTAGGGACTAGCGGGTCCACCGGGGAGCTGTTTTTT,TRBJ2-2,TRBD2,-,TRBV7-9,16
CASSSAVGASTDTQYF,TGTGCCAGCAGCTCAGCGGTGGGGGCTAGCACAGATACGCAGTATTTT,TRBJ2-3,-,-,TRBV7-8,16
CATLWGLGGYTF,TGTGCCACTCTTTGGGGACTCGGTGGCTACACCTTC,TRBJ1-2,-,-,TRBV6-5,12
CSVEGDQNIGPRTNEQFF,TGCAGCGTTGAGGGGGACCAAAACATCGGGCCGAGAACGAATGAGCAGTTCTTC,TRBJ2-1,-,-,TRBV29-1,18
CASSTRTDEAFF,TGTGCCAGCAGCACCAGGACGGACGAAGCTTTCTTT,TRBJ1-1,-,-,TRBV5-8,12
CASSQGGGYQPQHF,TGCGCCAGCAGCCAAGGGGGGGGGTATCAGCCCCAGCATTTT,TRBJ1-5,-,-,TRBV4-1,14
CASSPLGGYQPQHF,TGTGCCAGCAGCCCCTTGGGGGGGTACCAGCCCCAGCATTTT,TRBJ1-5,-,once,TRBV6-5,14
CASTGGYGANVLTF,TGTGCCAGCACAGGGGGATATGGGGCCAACGTCCTGACTTTC,TRBJ2-6,TRBD1,few,TRBV7-9,14
CASSFWGSTNTGELFF,TGTGCCAGCAGCTTCTGGGGCAGCACCAACACCGGGGAGCTGTTTTTT,TRBJ2-2,-,-,TRBV5-4,16
CASSVGTGEKWKGYTF,TGTGCCAGCAGCGTAGGGACAGGGGAAAAGTGGAAGGGCTACACCTTC,TRBJ1-2,TRBD1,-,TRBV5-6,16
CASSLFGSNSGNTIYF,TGTGCCAGCAGCTTGTTCGGGTCAAACTCTGGAAACACCATATATTTT,TRBJ1-3,-,-,TRBV5-6,16
CASSPGGEPAEAFF,TGTGCCAGCAGCCCGGGCGGGGAGCCTGCTGAAGCTTTCTTT,TRBJ1-1,-,-,TRBV5-4,14
CASSLDFEDTEAFF,TGTGCCAGCAGCTTAGACTTCGAGGACACTGAAGCTTTCTTT,TRBJ1-1,-,-,TRBV7-8,14
CASSSDRYNEQFF,TGTGCCAGCTCATCAGACAGATACAATGAGCAGTTCTTC,TRBJ2-1,-,few,TRBV18,13
CASSYEAGHMNTEAFF,TGTGCCAGCAGTTACGAGGCAGGCCATATGAACACTGAAGCTTTCTTT,TRBJ1-1,-,-,TRBV6-5,16
CASRYRVVSDEQFF,TGTGCCAGCAGGTACAGGGTAGTTAGCGATGAGCAGTTCTTC,TRBJ2-1,-,once,TRBV28,14
CASSLGSGTRVEGYTF,TGTGCCAGCAGCTTAGGTTCAGGGACCAGGGTTGAGGGCTACACCTTC,TRBJ1-2,-,-,TRBV7-9,16
CASSPRTSGRYEQYF,TGTGCCAGCAGTCCAAGGACTAGCGGGCGGTACGAGCAGTACTTC,TRBJ2-7,TRBD2,-,TRBV6-6,15
CSVEDLYRQGSLQTPDYGYTF,TGCAGCGTTGAAGATCTGTACCGACAGGGGAGTTTGCAAACCCCTGACTATGGCTACACCTTC,TRBJ1-2,TRBD1,-,TRBV29-1,21
CASSGPGRNTEAFF,TGTGCCAGCAGTGGGCCGGGCAGGAACACTGAAGCTTTCTTT,TRBJ1-1,-,-,TRBV2,14
CASSLVRTGPNQPQHF,TGTGCCAGCAGCTTAGTGAGGACAGGGCCTAATCAGCCCCAGCATTTT,TRBJ1-5,TRBD1,once,TRBV7-2,16